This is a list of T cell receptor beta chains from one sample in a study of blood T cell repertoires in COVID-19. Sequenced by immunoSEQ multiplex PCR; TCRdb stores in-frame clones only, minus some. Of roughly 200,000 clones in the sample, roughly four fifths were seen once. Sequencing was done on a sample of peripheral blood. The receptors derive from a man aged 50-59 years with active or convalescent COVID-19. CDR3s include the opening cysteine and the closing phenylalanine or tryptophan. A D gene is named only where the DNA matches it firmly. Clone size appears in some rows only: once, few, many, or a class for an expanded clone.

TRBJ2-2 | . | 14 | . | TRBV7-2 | TGTGCCAGCAGCTGGCCAACCGGGGGCGGGGAGCTGTTTTTT | CASSWPTGGGELFF
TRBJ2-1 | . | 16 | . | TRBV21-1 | TGTGCCAGCAGCAAAGGAAGGCAGGGATGTCGTTATGAGCAGTTCTTC | CASSKGRQGCRYEQFF
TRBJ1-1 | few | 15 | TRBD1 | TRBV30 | TGTGCCTGCCGCCCGACAGGGAAACCGAACACTGAAGCTTTCTTT | CACRPTGKPNTEAFF
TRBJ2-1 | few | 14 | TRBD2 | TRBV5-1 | TGCGCCAGTAAGACTAGCGGGGGGGCCAATGAGCAGTTCTTC | CASKTSGGANEQFF
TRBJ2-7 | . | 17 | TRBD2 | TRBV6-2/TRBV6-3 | TGTGCCAGCAGCAGACTAGCCTCTCCTGCCAGGTCCTACGAGCAGTACTTC | CASSRLASPARSYEQYF
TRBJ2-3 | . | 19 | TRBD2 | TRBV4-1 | TGCGCCAGCAGCCCCCGGGGTAGCGGGGGAAACTACGGCACAGATACGCAGTATTTT | CASSPRGSGGNYGTDTQYF
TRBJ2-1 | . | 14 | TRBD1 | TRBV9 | TGTGCCAGCAGTGACGGGACAGGGGTCAATGAGCAGTTCTTC | CASSDGTGVNEQFF
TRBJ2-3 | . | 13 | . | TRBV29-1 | TGCAGCGTGGGGGGAGGCATCACAGATACGCAGTATTTT | CSVGGGITDTQYF
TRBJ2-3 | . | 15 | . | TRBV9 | TGTGCCAGCAGCGTAGGGATCGGGGTCACAGATACGCAGTATTTT | CASSVGIGVTDTQYF
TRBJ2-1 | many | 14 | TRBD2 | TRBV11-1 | TGTGCCAGCAGCTTTAGCGGGGGGGCCAATGAGCAGTTCTTC | CASSFSGGANEQFF
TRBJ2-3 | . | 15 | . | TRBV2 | TGTGCCAGCAGTGGCTCCACGAGGGCCGCAGATACGCAGTATTTT | CASSGSTRAADTQYF
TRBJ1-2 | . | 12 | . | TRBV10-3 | TGTGCCATCAGCCGGGGAGGGCGCGGCTACACCTTC | CAISRGGRGYTF
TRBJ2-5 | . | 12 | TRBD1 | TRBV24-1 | TGTGCCACCGGGGACAGTGGGGAGACCCAGTACTTC | CATGDSGETQYF
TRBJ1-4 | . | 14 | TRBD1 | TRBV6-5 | TGTGCCAGCAGTTTTGACAGGGGAGGGGAAAAACTGTTTTTT | CASSFDRGGEKLFF
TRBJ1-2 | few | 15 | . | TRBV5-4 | TGTGCCAGCAGCTTGAGGGGCGGTAGGATGGATGGCTACACCTTC | CASSLRGGRMDGYTF
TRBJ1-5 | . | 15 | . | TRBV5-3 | TGTGCCACCCCCGTGGTAATCGCAACAAATCAGCCCCAGCATTTT | CATPVVIATNQPQHF
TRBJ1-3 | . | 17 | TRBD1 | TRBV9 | TGTGCCAGCAGCCCCAGAAACAGGGGGCGATTTGGAAACACCATATATTTT | CASSPRNRGRFGNTIYF
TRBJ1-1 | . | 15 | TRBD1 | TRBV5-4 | TGTGCCAGCAGCCCCACCGGACAGGGATGGACTGAAGCTTTCTTT | CASSPTGQGWTEAFF
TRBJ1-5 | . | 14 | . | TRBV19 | TGTGCCAGTAGTGGGGGGACGGGGAATCAGCCCCAGCATTTT | CASSGGTGNQPQHF
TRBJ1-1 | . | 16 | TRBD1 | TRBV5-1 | TGCGCCAGCAGCTTGGCAGGGGGCGGCTGGGACACTGAAGCTTTCTTT | CASSLAGGGWDTEAFF
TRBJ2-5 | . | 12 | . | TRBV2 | TGTGCCAGCACACTTTCGCGGGAGACCCAGTACTTC | CASTLSRETQYF
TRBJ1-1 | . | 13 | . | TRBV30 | TGTGCCTGGAGTAGGCGGGTTGGGACTGAAGCTTTCTTT | CAWSRRVGTEAFF
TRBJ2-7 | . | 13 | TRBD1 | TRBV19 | TGTGCCAGTAGTATAGGACAGGGCTACGAGCAGTACTTC | CASSIGQGYEQYF
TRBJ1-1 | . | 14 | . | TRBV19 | TGTGCCAGTAGTCTCTCGACAGGCCCTTGGGGAGCTTTCTTT | CASSLSTGPWGAFF
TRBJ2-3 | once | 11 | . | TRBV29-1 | TGCAGTTCAACCGCGGCGGATACGCAGTATTTT | CSSTAADTQYF
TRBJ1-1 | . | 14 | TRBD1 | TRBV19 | TGTGCCAGTATCAATAACCGGGACAGGAGTGAAGCTTTCTTT | CASINNRDRSEAFF
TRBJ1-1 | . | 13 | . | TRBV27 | TGTGCCAGCAGGAGGGGGTTGAACACTGAAGCTTTCTTT | CASRRGLNTEAFF
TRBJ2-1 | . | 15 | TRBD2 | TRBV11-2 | TGTGCCAGCAGCTTAGTGGCTAGCGGGGGGTCCGCTCAGTTCTTC | CASSLVASGGSAQFF
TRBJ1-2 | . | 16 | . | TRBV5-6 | TGTGCCAGCAGCTTGCCAGGGCCCGGGTCGGCCTATGGCTACACCTTC | CASSLPGPGSAYGYTF
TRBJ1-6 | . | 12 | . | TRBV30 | TGTGCCTGGACAGGGGAGAATTCACCCCTCCACTTT | CAWTGENSPLHF
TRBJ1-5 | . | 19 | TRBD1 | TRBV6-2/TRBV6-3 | TGTGCCAGCAGTAGCCCGGACAGGGGCGCTGCTTATAGCAATCAGCCCCAGCATTTT | CASSSPDRGAAYSNQPQHF
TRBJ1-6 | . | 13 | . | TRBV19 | TGTGCCAGTAGTATCCTGGCACCAGGACCCCTCCACTTT | CASSILAPGPLHF
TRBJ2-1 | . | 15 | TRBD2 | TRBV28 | TGTGCCAGCAGTTCCCTAACTAGCGGCTACAATGAGCAGTTCTTC | CASSSLTSGYNEQFF
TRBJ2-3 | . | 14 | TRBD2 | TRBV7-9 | TGTGCCAGCAGCACTAGCGGGGGCACAGATACGCAGTATTTT | CASSTSGGTDTQYF
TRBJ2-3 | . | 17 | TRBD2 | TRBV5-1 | TGCGCCAGCAGCTTGGATCCTAGCGGGGGCTCCACAGATACGCAGTATTTT | CASSLDPSGGSTDTQYF
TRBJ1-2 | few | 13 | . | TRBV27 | TGTGCCAGCAGTTTTCAGGGGTCCTATGGCTACACCTTC | CASSFQGSYGYTF
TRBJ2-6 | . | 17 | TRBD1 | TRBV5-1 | TGCGCCAGCAGCTTCAGTGCAGGGGGCGCTGGGGCCAACGTCCTGACTTTC | CASSFSAGGAGANVLTF
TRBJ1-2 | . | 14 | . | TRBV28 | TGTGCCAGCAGGGGATACAGGGCGAGGGGAGGCTACACCTTC | CASRGYRARGGYTF
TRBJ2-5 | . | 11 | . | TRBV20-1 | TGCAGTGCTGGCGGAGGGGAGACCCAGTACTTC | CSAGGGETQYF
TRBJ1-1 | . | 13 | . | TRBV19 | TGTGCCAGTAGTACCAAAATGAACACTGAAGCTTTCTTT | CASSTKMNTEAFF
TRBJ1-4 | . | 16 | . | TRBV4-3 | TGCGCCAGCAGCCAAGTTAAGGGAGCAACTAATGAAAAACTGTTTTTT | CASSQVKGATNEKLFF
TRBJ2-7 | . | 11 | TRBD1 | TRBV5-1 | TGCGCCAGCAGCTTGTCCGGGACAGTTTTCTTC | CASSLSGTVFF
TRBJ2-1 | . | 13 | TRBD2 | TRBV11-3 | TGTGCCAGCGCAAGCGGGGGGGACAATGAGCAGTTCTTC | CASASGGDNEQFF
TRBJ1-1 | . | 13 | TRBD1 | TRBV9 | TGTGCCAGCGGACAGGGGATGAACACTGAAGCTTTCTTT | CASGQGMNTEAFF
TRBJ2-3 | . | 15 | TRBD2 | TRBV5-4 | TGTGCCAGCAGCCTCGTGAGCGGGGGGGCAGATACGCAGTATTTT | CASSLVSGGADTQYF
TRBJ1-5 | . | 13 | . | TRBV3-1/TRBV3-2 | TGTGCCAGCAGCCAGGAGCTAAATCAGCCCCAGCATTTT | CASSQELNQPQHF
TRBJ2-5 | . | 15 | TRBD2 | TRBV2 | TGTGCCAGCAGTGAACTAGCGGGGGGCCAAGAGACCCAGTACTTC | CASSELAGGQETQYF
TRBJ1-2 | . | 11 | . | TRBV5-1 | TGCGCCAGCAGCTTGGGTGCGGGCTACACCTTC | CASSLGAGYTF
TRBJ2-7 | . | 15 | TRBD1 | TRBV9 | TGTGCCAGCAGCAACCGGGACAGGGGGCCCTACGAGCAGTACTTC | CASSNRDRGPYEQYF
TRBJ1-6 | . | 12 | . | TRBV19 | TGTGCCAGTAGTAGCAGAAATTCACCCCTCCACTTT | CASSSRNSPLHF
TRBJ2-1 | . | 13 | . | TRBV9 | TGTGCCAGCAGCACAGGGTCCTACAATGAGCAGTTCTTC | CASSTGSYNEQFF
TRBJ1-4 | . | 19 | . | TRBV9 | TGTGCCAGCAGCGCGTCCCGGGGGACCTCCTACTCCACTAATGAAAAACTGTTTTTT | CASSASRGTSYSTNEKLFF
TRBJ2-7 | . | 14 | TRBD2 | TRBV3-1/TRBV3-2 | TGTGCCAGCAGCCTGACTAGCGGGGGGGTCGAGCAGTACTTC | CASSLTSGGVEQYF
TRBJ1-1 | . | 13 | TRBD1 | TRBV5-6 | TGTGCCAGCAGCCCTGGGACAGGGGCTGAAGCTTTCTTT | CASSPGTGAEAFF
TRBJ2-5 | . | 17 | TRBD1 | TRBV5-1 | TGCGCCAGCAGCTTATACCCCCGGGACAGGGAGGGAGAGACCCAGTACTTC | CASSLYPRDREGETQYF
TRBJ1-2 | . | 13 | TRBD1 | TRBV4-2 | TGTGCCAGCAGCTACGGACAGGGTGATGGCTACACCTTC | CASSYGQGDGYTF